This paragraph covers one TCR beta chain sequence. The data stem from a study of Ad26.COV2.S vaccination and SARS-CoV-2 variants. The data were produced by immunoSEQ multiplex PCR, yet TCRdb's version contains in-frame clones alone and is incomplete. This sample has fewer than 800,000 clones; about 89% occur once, and the top ten carry over 1.3%. Germline V CDR1 and CDR2: MNHEY, SVGAGI. V gave up 0 bases and J gave up 9 bases; unmatched junction bases: 6. The CDR3 has 16 residues. Treatment: 19 received Ad26.COV2.S at low or high dose, single or two shots; 5 received placebo; per-sample allocation not given. Specimen acquisition occurred on day 63 following the initial vaccine or placebo injection.

Sample: peripheral blood, taken in a trial of Ad26.COV2.S vaccine versus placebo. This chain uses TRBV6-5 with TRBJ1-6, with 9 nucleotides matching TRBD1. This TCR derives from a person aged 18-65 years who received the Ad26.COV2.S COVID-19 vaccine or a placebo. In DNA form, the CDR3 reads TGTGCCAGCAGTTACTCCCAACAGGGGGCGAGTTCACCCCTCCACTTT. This codes for CASSYSQQGASSPLHF.